The rows below give T cell receptor beta chains drawn from one sample of a study of Ad26.COV2.S vaccination and SARS-CoV-2 variants. Profiling relied on immunoSEQ multiplex PCR, and the TCRdb table lists in-frame clones only, not all of them. Altogether some 520,000 clones are present, 87% being singletons, with the ten largest covering 9.5% to 15%. The sample was peripheral blood, taken in a trial of Ad26.COV2.S vaccine versus placebo. The receptors here all came from a person between 18 and 65 years old who received the Ad26.COV2.S COVID-19 vaccine or a placebo. CDR3s include the opening cysteine and the closing phenylalanine or tryptophan. The D gene is left open where the match is weak. For some rows the clone size is stated as once, few or many, or as a class when expanded; others skip it.

>TRBD1|TRBV5-1|TRBJ1-1|NA
TGCGCCAGCAGCTCCTTGGCAGGGGGTTTTTTGAACACTGAAGCTTTCTTT
CASSSLAGGFLNTEAFF
>NA|TRBV5-1|TRBJ1-6|NA
TGCGCCAGCAGTCAACGGGGGGATTCACCCCTCCACTTT
CASSQRGDSPLHF
>NA|TRBV28|TRBJ2-1|NA
TGTGCCAGCACCGCCCCCCTCTACAATGAGCAGTTCTTC
CASTAPLYNEQFF
>NA|TRBV11-3|TRBJ2-6|NA
TGTGCCTCCGCCCCGGCAGGGCCTGGGGCCAACGTCCTGACTTTC
CASAPAGPGANVLTF
>TRBD1|TRBV5-1|TRBJ2-1|NA
TGCGCCAGCAGCTTGGTGGGACAGCCCTACAATGAGCAGTTCTTC
CASSLVGQPYNEQFF
>TRBD1|TRBV7-2|TRBJ2-6|NA
TGTGCCAGCAGGTACCGGACAGGGTTCTCTGGGGCCAACGTCCTGACTTTC
CASRYRTGFSGANVLTF
>NA|TRBV9|TRBJ2-7|NA
TGTGCCAGCAGCGTAGGTGCCCAGGGTTTTGGTTACGAGCAGTACTTC
CASSVGAQGFGYEQYF
>NA|TRBV3-1/TRBV3-2|TRBJ2-7|NA
TGTGCCAGCAGGGAGCCGTCCACGGCCAAAAGCAAAGGATTC
CASREPSTAKSKGF
>NA|TRBV7-2|TRBJ1-5|NA
TGTGCCAGCAGCTTAGGTGGGGGGCCCCAGCCCCAGCATTTT
CASSLGGGPQPQHF
>NA|TRBV6-5|TRBJ2-2|few
TGTGCCAGCAGCACGAGGGGGGACACCGGGGAGCTGTTTTTT
CASSTRGDTGELFF
>TRBD1|TRBV7-8|TRBJ1-5|once
TGTGCCAGCAGCTACGGGACAGTCAATCAGCCCCAGCATTTT
CASSYGTVNQPQHF
>TRBD2|TRBV7-8|TRBJ2-1|NA
TGTGCCAGCAGCCCCGGGACTAGATACGGGGAGCAGTTCTTC
CASSPGTRYGEQFF
>TRBD2|TRBV4-3|TRBJ2-7|NA
TGCGCCAGCAGCCGGACTAGCGGGTATTCCTACGAGCAGTACTTC
CASSRTSGYSYEQYF
>NA|TRBV5-6|TRBJ2-7|NA
TGTGCCAGCAGCTTGGCTCAGGTTCGCGAGCAGTACTTC
CASSLAQVREQYF
>TRBD1|TRBV15|TRBJ2-5|NA
TGTGCCACCTCGGGACAGGGGGCGACCCAGTACTTC
CATSGQGATQYF
>TRBD1|TRBV5-1|TRBJ2-7|NA
TGCGCCAGCAGGGTAGGGACAGGGGGCTACGAGCAGTACTTC
CASRVGTGGYEQYF
>TRBD2|TRBV11-2|TRBJ2-1|NA
TGTGCCAGCAGCCGCTGGAGCGGGAGAGGCTACAATGAGCAGTTCTTC
CASSRWSGRGYNEQFF
>TRBD1|TRBV3-1/TRBV3-2|TRBJ1-2|NA
TGTGCCAGCAGCTCGGGACAGGGAGGATGGGGCTACACCTTC
CASSSGQGGWGYTF
>NA|TRBV5-4|TRBJ1-1|NA
TGTGCCAGCAGGGACAGCAAGAACACTGAAGCTTTCTTT
CASRDSKNTEAFF
>TRBD1|TRBV11-1|TRBJ1-1|NA
TGTGCCAGCAGCTTAGCCCCGCGACAGGGGCGGTCCACTGAAGCTTTCTTT
CASSLAPRQGRSTEAFF